What follows are 6 T cell receptor beta chains derived from one specimen sequenced in a study of identifying expanded T cells in peripheral blood (dated by TCRdb to 2018 to 2020). Libraries were built with the immunoSEQ multiplex PCR assay. TCRdb mirrors the immuneACCESS table, restricted to in-frame sequences. Some clones are absent from its copies; in checked studies, under half trace to an unresolved V gene, and the reason for the others is unknown. This sample has just over 90,000 clones in its table, and 85% to 90% of those were observed once. The ten most abundant clones make up about 3.9% of the sample. Sample: blood. The receptors here all came from a person aged 18 to 75 in good health.

The chain employs TRBV9 and TRBJ1-4; no clear D gene. Germline V CDR1 and CDR2: SGDLS, YYNGEE. The CDR3 has 17 amino acids. The V gene lost 0 bases and the J gene lost 3 bases, with 15 bases spanning the gap. CDR3 nucleotide sequence: TGTGCCAGCAGCGTAGATCTAGGGTTTGGTCCTAATGAAAAACTGTTTTTT. Translation: CASSVDLGFGPNEKLFF.

The chain joins TRBV19 to TRBJ2-3; TRBD2 aligns across 9 bases. Unmatched junction bases numbered 8, after V lost 5 bases and J lost 2 bases. The CDR3 runs to 16 residues. Germline values: CDR1 LNHDA, CDR2 SQIVND (reference sequence). In DNA form, the CDR3 reads TGTGCCAGTAGTTTCAAAGCGGGGGGACACACAGATACGCAGTATTTT. This gives the protein CASSFKAGGHTDTQYF.

The genes are TRBV27 and TRBJ2-7; D unclear. The CDR3 is 16 amino acids. Germline V gives CDR1 MNHEY, CDR2 SMNVEV (reference sequence). Deletions cut 6 bases from V and 1 base from J, with 19 bases between. In DNA, the CDR3 is TGTGCCAGCAGCGAGACGCTTTGGACGGAATCCTACGAGCAGTACTTC. It codes for CASSETLWTESYEQYF.

This chain connects TRBV6-6 to TRBJ2-7, with D possibly matching TRBD1 (5 bases). Germline V gene lookup returns CDR1 MNHNY and CDR2 SVGAGI (reference sequence). The CDR3 totals 13 residues. With 0 bases removed from V and 2 bases from J, the gap between germline ends came to 5 bases. The CDR3 DNA sequence: TGTGCCAGCAGTTACTCGACAGCCTACGAGCAGTACTTC. Translating gives CASSYSTAYEQYF.

The chain combines TRBV7-2 with TRBJ2-3; the D gene is possibly TRBD2 (5 bases). V was shortened by 5 bases and J by 0 bases, with 15 bases between the two germline ends. This CDR3 comprises 16 residues. CDR1 and CDR2 (germline): SGHTA, FQGNSA. DNA of the CDR3: TGTGCCAGCAGCCGCCGGCGAGCGGTTAGCACAGATACGCAGTATTTT. Protein product: CASSRRRAVSTDTQYF.

V usage is TRBV10-1 and J usage is TRBJ2-1; 11 positions match TRBD2. Germline values: CDR1 WNHNN, CDR2 SYGVQD (reference sequence). Trimming took 0 bases from V and 8 from J; bases not matched to a gene: 6. CDR3 length equals 16 residues. The CDR3 nucleotides read TGCGCCAGCAGTGAGTCTAGACTAGCGGGAATATATGAGCAGTTCTTC. This sequence encodes CASSESRLAGIYEQFF.